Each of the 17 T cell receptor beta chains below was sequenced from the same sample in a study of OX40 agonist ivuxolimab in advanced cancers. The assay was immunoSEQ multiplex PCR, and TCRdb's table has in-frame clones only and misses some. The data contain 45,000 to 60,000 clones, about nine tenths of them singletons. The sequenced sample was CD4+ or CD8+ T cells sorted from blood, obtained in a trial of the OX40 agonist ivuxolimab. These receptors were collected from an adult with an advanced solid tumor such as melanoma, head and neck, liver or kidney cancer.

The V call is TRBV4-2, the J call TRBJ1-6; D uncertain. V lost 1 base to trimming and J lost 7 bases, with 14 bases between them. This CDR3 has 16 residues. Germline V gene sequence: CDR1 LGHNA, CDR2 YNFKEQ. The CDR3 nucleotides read TGTGCCAGCAGCCAAGTGACACCTGAACCCAATTCACCCCTCCACTTT. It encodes CASSQVTPEPNSPLHF.

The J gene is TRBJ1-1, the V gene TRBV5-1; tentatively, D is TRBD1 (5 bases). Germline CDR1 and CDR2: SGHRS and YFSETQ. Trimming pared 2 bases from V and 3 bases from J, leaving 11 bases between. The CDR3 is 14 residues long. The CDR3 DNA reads TGCGCCAGCAGCTTTAAAGGGGACGACACTGAAGCTTTCTTT. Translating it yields CASSFKGDDTEAFF.

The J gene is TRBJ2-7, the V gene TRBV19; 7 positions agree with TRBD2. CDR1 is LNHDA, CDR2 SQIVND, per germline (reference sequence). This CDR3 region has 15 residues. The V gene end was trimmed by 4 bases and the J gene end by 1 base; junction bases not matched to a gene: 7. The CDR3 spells CASSTSGKTSYEQYF. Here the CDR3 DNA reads TGTGCCAGTAGTACCAGCGGGAAAACATCCTACGAGCAGTACTTC.

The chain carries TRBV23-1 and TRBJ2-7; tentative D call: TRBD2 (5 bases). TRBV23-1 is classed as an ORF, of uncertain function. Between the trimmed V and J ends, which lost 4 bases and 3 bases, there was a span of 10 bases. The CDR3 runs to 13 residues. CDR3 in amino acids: CASSRPGYYEQYF. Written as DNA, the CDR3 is TGCGCCAGCAGTCGGCCGGGATACTACGAGCAGTACTTC.

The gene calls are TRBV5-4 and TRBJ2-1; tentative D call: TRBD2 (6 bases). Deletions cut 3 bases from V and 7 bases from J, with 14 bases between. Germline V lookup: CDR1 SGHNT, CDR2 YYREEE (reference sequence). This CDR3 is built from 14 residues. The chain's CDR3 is CASSSIGGANEQFF. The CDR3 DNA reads TGTGCCAGCAGCTCCATTGGCGGGGCGAATGAGCAGTTCTTC.

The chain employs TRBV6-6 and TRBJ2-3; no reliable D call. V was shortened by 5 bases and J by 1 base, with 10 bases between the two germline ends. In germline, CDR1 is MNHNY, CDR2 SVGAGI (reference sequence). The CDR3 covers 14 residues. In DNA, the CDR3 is TGTGCCAGCAGTGCTAAGGACGGCACAGATACGCAGTATTTT. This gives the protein CASSAKDGTDTQYF.

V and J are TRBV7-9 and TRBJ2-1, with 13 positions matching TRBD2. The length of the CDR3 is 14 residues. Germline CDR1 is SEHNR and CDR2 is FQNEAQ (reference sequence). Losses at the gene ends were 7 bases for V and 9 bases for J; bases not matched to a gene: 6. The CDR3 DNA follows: TGTGCCAGCAAACTAGCGGGAGGGCCGGGTGAGCAGTTCTTC. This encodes CASKLAGGPGEQFF.

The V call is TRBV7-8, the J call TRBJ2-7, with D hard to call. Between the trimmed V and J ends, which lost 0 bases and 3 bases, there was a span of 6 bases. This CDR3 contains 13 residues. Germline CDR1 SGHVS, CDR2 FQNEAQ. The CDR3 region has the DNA TGTGCCAGCAGCTTAGCGTTTATCTACGAGCAGTACTTC. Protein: CASSLAFIYEQYF.

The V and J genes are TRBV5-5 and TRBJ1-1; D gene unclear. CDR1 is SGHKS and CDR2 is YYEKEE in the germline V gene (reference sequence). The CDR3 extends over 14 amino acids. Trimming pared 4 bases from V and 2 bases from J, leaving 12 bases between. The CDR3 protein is CASSKPVGNTEAFF. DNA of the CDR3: TGTGCCAGCAGCAAGCCTGTGGGCAACACTGAAGCTTTCTTT.

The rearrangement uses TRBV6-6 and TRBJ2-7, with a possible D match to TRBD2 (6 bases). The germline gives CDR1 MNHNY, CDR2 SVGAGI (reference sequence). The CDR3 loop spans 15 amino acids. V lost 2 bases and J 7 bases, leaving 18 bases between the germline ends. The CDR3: CASSYPGGGPEEQYF. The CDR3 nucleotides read TGTGCCAGCAGTTACCCCGGTGGAGGGCCGGAAGAGCAGTACTTC.

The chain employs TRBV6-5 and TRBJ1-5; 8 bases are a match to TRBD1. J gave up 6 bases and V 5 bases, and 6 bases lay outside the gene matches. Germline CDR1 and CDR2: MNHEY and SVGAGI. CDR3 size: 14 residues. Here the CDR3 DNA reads TGTGCCAGCAGTGTTGACAGGGGAGGTCAGCCCCAGCATTTT. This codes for CASSVDRGGQPQHF.

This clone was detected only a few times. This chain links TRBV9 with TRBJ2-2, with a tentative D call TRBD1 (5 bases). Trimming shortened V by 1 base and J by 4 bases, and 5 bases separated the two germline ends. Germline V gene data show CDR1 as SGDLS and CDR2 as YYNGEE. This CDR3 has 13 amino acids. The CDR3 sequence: CASSVQGTGELFF. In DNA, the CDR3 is TGTGCCAGCAGCGTACAGGGCACCGGGGAGCTGTTTTTT.

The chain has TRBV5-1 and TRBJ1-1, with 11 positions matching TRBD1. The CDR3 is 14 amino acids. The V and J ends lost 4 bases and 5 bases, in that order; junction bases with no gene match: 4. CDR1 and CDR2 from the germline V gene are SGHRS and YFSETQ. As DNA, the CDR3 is TGCGCCAGCAGCGGACAGGGGGCGCGTACTGAAGCTTTCTTT. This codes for CASSGQGARTEAFF.

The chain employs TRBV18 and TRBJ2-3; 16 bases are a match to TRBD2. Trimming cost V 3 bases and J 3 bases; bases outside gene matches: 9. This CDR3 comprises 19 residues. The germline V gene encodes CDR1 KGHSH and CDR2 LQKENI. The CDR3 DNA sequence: TGTGCCAGCTCACCCAGCGGGACTAGCGGGAGGGCGAGGACAGATACGCAGTATTTT. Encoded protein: CASSPSGTSGRARTDTQYF. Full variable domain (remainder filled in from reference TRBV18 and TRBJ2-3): NAGVMQNPRHLVRRRGQEARLRCSPMKGHSHVYWYRQLPEEGLKFMVYLQKENIIDESGMPKERFSAEFPKEGPSILRIQQVVRGDSAAYFCASSPSGTSGRARTDTQYFGPGTRLTVL.

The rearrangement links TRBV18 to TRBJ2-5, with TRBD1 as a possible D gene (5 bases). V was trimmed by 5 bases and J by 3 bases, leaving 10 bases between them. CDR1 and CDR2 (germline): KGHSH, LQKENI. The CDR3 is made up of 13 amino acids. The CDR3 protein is CASSGRVEETQYF. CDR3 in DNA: TGTGCCAGCTCAGGCAGGGTGGAAGAGACCCAGTACTTC.

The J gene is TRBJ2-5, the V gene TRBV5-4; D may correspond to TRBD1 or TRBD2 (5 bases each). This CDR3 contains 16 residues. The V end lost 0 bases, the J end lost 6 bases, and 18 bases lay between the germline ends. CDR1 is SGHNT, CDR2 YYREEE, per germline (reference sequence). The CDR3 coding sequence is TGTGCCAGCAGCTTGGAATCTGGGGGAGTGTGGAAGACCCAGTACTTC. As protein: CASSLESGGVWKTQYF.

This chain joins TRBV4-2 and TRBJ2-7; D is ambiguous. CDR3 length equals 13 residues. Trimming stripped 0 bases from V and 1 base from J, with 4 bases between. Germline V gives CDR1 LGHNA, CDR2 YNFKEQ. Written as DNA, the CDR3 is TGTGCCAGCAGCCAAGATCGATCCTACGAGCAGTACTTC. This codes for CASSQDRSYEQYF.